This T cell receptor beta chain was sequenced for a study of blood T cell repertoires in COVID-19 (dated by TCRdb to the early 2020s). Study-level background: Samples from collaborators originated in the United States, Italy and Spain and spanned both the acute and convalescent phases of COVID-19. The prospective study material was composed of cDNA or gDNA derived from T cells, B-cell-depleted T cells, or PBMCs. The dataset comprised deeply sampled blood TCRbeta repertoires from subjects exposed to, actively infected with, or recovered from COVID-19. The repertoires were released in a freely available public database meant as a resource for research on the immune response to SARS-CoV-2. The samples were drawn from the first 160 participants of the ongoing ImmuneRACE study and from 950 to 1,500 subjects provided by 6 global collaborators. Sample metadata almost always included a de-identified subject ID, COVID-19 status, age in years and sex. Where HLA class I and class II types were available, the types were taken from metadata supplied by the sample provider, not from assay-based typing.

The immunoSEQ Assay, a bias-controlled multiplex PCR, was used to amplify TCRbeta CDR3 regions from genomic DNA. The authors processed their data as follows. The number of nucleated cells in each sample was estimated by amplification of reference gene primers within the assay. To quantify the absolute abundance of each unique TCRbeta CDR3 rearrangement, sequence reads were collapsed and filtered. For each sample, productive Simpson clonality was calculated as the square root of Simpson's diversity index over productive rearrangements. What TCRdb holds here is the immuneACCESS table cut down to in-frame rearrangements. Part of the clones is not present; checked against another copy, under half of the missing clones reflect an unresolved V gene, and the others are unexplained. V and J calls and clone size come straight from that table; D and trimming were deduced from the DNA. Here the sample has some 260,000 clones; more than 70% occur a single time. The ten largest account for 0.75% to 1% of the sample.

Inclusive of the bounding cysteine and phenylalanine, the CDR3 is 17 residues long. Only the CDR3 region is kept as DNA, spanning 51 bases read in frame from base 1. As encoded in the germline V gene (reference sequence), CDR1 is SEHNR while CDR2 is FQNEAQ. Trimming takes 5 bases off V and 4 bases off J; junction bases not matched to a gene: 11. Points on this clone: Its antigen has not been determined. Base qualities are not recorded, but no much larger clone differs from it by a single base.

What the authors observed across the whole study: How much clinical and demographic metadata was included differed by source and by participant, and the metadata was provided uncurated.

A second Seattle source provided samples from volunteer blood donors who had recovered from COVID-19. The collaborating institutions used their own protocols to collect whole blood in K2EDTA tubes. For TCRbeta analysis, collaborator samples were shipped as frozen whole blood, as isolated PBMCs, or as DNA extracted from either sample type. The chain is assembled from TRBV7-9 and TRBJ2-1; 10 central nucleotides agree with TRBD2. The receptor was isolated from a woman in her thirties or forties who had recovered from COVID-19. Sequenced material: peripheral blood. The CDR3 region has the sequence CASSPHPTSGQYNEQFF. At the DNA level, the sequence is TGTGCCAGCAGCCCCCATCCGACTAGCGGGCAGTACAATGAGCAGTTCTTC.